The 2 T cell receptor beta chains below come from one sample, sequenced in a study of cytomegalovirus exposure and HLA in healthy donors. 60 Vbeta and 13 Jbeta primers were used in PCR. Clones were read by immunoSEQ multiplex PCR, and TCRdb kept only the in-frame ones, dropping some. The sample shows 150,000 to 200,000 clones, nearly 80% of them seen only once. Sequences were obtained from PBMCs. The receptors were sampled from a woman in her thirties or forties in good health and CMV-seronegative.

This sequence joins TRBV5-1 and TRBJ1-2, with 9 bases aligning to TRBD1. There are 15 residues in the CDR3. Germline V gene lookup returns CDR1 SGHRS and CDR2 YFSETQ. J was trimmed by 5 bases and V by 4 bases; bases with no gene match: 9. The CDR3 here is CASSPGVGQGYGYTF. CDR3 DNA: TGCGCCAGCAGCCCCGGTGTGGGACAGGGATATGGCTACACCTTC.

This clone was detected only a few times. This chain uses TRBV18 with TRBJ1-1, with 7 nucleotides matching TRBD1. The CDR3 length is 14 residues. V gave up 1 base and J gave up 6 bases; unmatched junction bases: 5. The V gene's germline CDR1 is KGHSH and CDR2 LQKENI. The CDR3 DNA reads as TGTGCCAGCTCACCACGACAGGGAGTCGCTGAAGCTTTCTTT. Translation gives CASSPRQGVAEAFF.